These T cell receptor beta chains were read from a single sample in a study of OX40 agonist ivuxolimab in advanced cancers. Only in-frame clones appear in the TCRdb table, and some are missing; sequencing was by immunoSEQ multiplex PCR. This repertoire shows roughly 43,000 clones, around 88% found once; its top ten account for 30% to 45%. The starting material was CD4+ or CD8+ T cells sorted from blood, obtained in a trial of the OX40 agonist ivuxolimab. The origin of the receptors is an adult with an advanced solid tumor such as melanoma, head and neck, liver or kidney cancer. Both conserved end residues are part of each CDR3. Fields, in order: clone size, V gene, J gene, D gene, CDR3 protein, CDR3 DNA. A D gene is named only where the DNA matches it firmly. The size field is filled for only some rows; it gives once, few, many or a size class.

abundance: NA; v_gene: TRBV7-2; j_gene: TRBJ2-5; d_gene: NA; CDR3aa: CASSLVSLQGETQYF; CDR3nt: TGTGCCAGCAGCTTAGTATCTCTCCAGGGGGAGACCCAGTACTTC
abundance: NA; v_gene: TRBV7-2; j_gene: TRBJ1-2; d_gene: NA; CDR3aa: CASSPQTLGGTGYTF; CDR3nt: TGTGCCAGCAGCCCCCAGACGCTGGGGGGCACTGGCTACACCTTC
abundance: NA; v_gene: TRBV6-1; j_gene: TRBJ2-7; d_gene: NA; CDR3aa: CASSAEGSYEQYF; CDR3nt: TGTGCCAGCAGTGCGGAGGGTTCCTACGAGCAGTACTTC
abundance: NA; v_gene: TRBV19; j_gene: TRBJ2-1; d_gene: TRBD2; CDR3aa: CASKIGGRVSFEQFF; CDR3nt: TGTGCCAGTAAGATCGGCGGGAGGGTTTCATTTGAGCAGTTCTTC
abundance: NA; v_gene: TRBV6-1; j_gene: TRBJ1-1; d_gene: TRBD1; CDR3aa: CASRAARTGLQAFF; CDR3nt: TGTGCCAGCAGGGCCGCCAGGACAGGGCTTCAAGCTTTCTTT
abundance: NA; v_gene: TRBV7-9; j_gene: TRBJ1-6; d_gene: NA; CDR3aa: CASSLRGDTNSPLHF; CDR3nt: TGTGCCAGCAGCCTGAGGGGGGACACTAATTCACCCCTCCACTTT
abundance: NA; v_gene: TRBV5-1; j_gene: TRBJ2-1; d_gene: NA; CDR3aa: CASSLSAGGFSNEQFF; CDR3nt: TGCGCCAGCAGCTTGTCCGCTGGGGGTTTCAGCAATGAGCAGTTCTTC
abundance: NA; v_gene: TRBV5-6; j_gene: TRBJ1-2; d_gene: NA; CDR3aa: CASSPRRGANYGYTF; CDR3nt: TGTGCCAGCAGCCCGAGGAGGGGAGCTAACTATGGCTACACCTTC
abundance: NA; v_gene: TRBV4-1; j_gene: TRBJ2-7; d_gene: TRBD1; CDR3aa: CASSLLDRGPYEQYF; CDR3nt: TGCGCCAGCAGCCTACTTGACAGGGGGCCATACGAGCAGTACTTC
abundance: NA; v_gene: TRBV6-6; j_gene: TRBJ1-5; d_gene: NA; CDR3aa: CASSLGGGQPQHF; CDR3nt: TGTGCCAGCAGCCTGGGGGGCGGACAGCCCCAGCATTTT
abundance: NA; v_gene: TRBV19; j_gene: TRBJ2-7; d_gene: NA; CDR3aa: CASSMAGRAPRGQYF; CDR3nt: TGTGCCAGTAGTATGGCGGGCAGGGCGCCACGTGGACAGTACTTC
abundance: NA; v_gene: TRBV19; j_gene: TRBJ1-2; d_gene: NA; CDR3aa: CASSLRTDRETYGYTF; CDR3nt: TGTGCCAGTAGTCTAAGGACAGACCGGGAGACCTATGGCTACACCTTC
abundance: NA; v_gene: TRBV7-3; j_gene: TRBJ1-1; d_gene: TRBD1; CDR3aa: CASSLGRITGANTEAFF; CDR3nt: TGTGCCAGCAGCTTAGGGCGGATTACAGGGGCGAACACTGAAGCTTTCTTT
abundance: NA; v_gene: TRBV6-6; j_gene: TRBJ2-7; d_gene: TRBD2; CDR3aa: CASSWTSGRYEQYF; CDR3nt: TGTGCCAGCAGTTGGACTAGCGGGAGGTACGAGCAGTACTTC
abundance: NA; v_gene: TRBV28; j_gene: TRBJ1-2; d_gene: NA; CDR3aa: CASTGHSYGYTF; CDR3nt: TGTGCCAGCACGGGACACAGCTATGGCTACACCTTC
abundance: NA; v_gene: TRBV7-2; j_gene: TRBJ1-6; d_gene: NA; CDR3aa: CASSLARGAYNSPLHF; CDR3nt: TGTGCCAGCAGCTTGGCCAGGGGCGCCTATAATTCACCCCTCCACTTT
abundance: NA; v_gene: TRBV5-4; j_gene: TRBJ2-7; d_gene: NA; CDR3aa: CASSPRGDSYEQYF; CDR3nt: TGTGCCAGCAGCCCCAGGGGAGACTCCTACGAGCAGTACTTC
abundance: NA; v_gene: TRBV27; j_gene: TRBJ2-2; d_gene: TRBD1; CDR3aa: CASSTQTGGAITGELFF; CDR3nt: TGTGCCAGCAGTACCCAGACAGGGGGCGCGATCACCGGGGAGCTGTTTTTT
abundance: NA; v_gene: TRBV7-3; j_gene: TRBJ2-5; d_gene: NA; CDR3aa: CASSLGPGGQETQYF; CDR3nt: TGTGCCAGCAGCTTAGGACCCGGGGGCCAAGAGACCCAGTACTTC
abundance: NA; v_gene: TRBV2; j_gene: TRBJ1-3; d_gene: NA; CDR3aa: CASRDRHSGNTIYF; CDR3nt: TGTGCCAGCAGAGACAGACACTCTGGAAACACCATATATTTT
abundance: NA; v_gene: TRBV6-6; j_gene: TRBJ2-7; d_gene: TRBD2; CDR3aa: CASSYGTSGAEQYF; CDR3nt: TGTGCCAGCAGTTACGGGACTAGCGGGGCCGAGCAGTACTTC
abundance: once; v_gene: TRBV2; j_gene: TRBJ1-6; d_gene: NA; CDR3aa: CASSERAPLHF; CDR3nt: TGTGCCAGCAGTGAAAGGGCACCCCTCCACTTT
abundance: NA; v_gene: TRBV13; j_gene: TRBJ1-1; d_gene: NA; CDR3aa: CASSAGSTEAFF; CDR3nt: TGTGCCAGCAGCGCAGGGAGCACTGAAGCTTTCTTT
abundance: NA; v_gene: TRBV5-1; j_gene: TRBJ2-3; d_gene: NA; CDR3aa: CASSAGQLSTDTQYF; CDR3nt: TGCGCCAGCAGCGCGGGACAGCTGAGCACAGATACGCAGTATTTT
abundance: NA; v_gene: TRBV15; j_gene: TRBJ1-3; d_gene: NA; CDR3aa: CATSPRGSGNTIYF; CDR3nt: TGTGCCACCAGCCCCAGGGGCTCTGGAAACACCATATATTTT
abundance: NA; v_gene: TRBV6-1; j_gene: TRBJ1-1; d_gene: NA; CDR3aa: CASSVGGITEAFF; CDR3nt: TGTGCCAGCAGTGTAGGGGGAATCACTGAAGCTTTCTTT
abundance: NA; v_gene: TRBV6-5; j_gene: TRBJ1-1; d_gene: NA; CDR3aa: CASTKQGRYTEAFF; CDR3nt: TGTGCCAGCACCAAGCAGGGGCGGTACACTGAAGCTTTCTTT
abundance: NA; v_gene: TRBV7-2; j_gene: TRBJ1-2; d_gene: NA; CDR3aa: CASSSGSYGYTF; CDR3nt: TGTGCCAGCAGCTCCGGTAGCTATGGCTACACCTTC
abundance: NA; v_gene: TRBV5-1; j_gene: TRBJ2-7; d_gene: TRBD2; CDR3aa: CASSLLSGFSSYEQYF; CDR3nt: TGCGCCAGCAGCTTGCTTAGCGGGTTCAGCTCCTACGAGCAGTACTTC
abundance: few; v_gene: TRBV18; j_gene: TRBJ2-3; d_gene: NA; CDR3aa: CASSSRGDSTDTQYF; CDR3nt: TGTGCCAGCTCGTCCCGGGGAGATAGCACAGATACGCAGTATTTT
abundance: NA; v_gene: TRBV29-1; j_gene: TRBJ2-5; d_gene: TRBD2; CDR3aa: CSVGLAGRQETQYF; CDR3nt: TGCAGCGTTGGACTAGCGGGTAGGCAAGAGACCCAGTACTTC
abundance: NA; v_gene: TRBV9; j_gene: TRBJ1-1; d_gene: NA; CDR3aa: CASRGVNTEAFF; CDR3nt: TGTGCCAGCAGGGGGGTGAACACTGAAGCTTTCTTT
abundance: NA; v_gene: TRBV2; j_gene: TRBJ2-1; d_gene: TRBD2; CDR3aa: CASSEWREADEQFF; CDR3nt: TGTGCCAGCAGTGAATGGCGGGAGGCTGATGAGCAGTTCTTC
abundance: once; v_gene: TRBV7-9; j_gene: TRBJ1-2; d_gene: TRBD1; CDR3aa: CASSTDRDSLRYTF; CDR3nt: TGTGCCAGCAGTACGGACCGGGACAGCCTCCGCTACACCTTC
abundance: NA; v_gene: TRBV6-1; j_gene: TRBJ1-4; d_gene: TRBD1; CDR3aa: CASSTTGVVNEKLFF; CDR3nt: TGTGCCAGCAGTACTACAGGGGTGGTTAATGAAAAACTGTTTTTT
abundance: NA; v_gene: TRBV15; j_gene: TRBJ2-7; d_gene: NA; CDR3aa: CATSRENEQYF; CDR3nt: TGTGCCACCAGCAGAGAAAACGAGCAGTACTTC
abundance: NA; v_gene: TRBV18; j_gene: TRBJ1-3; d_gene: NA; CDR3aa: CASSPPGGKGNTIYF; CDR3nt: TGTGCCAGCTCACCACCGGGGGGCAAAGGAAACACCATATATTTT
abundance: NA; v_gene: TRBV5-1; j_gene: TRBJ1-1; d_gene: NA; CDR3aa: CASSLVGARTEAFF; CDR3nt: TGCGCCAGCAGCTTGGTGGGGGCACGGACTGAAGCTTTCTTT
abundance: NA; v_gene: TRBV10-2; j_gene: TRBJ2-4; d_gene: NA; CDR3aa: CASSERPAKNIQYF; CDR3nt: TGCGCCAGCAGTGAGCGCCCAGCCAAAAACATTCAGTACTTC
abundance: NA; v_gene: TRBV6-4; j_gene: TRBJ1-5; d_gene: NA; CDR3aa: CASSQLPPQHF; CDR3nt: TGTGCCAGCAGTCAACTTCCACCCCAGCATTTT
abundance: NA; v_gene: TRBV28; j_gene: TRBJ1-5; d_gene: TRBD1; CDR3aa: CASRGQGGSNQPQHF; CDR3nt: TGTGCCAGCAGGGGACAGGGGGGTAGCAATCAGCCCCAGCATTTT
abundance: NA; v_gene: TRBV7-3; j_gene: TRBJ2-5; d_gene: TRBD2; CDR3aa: CASSPTSGETQYF; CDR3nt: TGTGCCAGCAGCCCCACTAGCGGGGAGACCCAGTACTTC
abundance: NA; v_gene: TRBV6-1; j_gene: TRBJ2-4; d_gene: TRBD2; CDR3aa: CASRAGLAGNIQYF; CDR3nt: TGTGCCAGCAGGGCGGGACTAGCGGGGAACATTCAGTACTTC
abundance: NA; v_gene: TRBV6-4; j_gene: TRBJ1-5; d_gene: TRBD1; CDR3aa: CASSSMTGATNQPQHF; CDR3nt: TGTGCCAGCAGTTCCATGACAGGGGCCACGAATCAGCCCCAGCATTTT
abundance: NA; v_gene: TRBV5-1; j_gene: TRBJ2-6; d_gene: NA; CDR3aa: CASSFGNSGANVLTF; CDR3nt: TGCGCCAGCAGCTTTGGCAACTCTGGGGCCAACGTCCTGACTTTC
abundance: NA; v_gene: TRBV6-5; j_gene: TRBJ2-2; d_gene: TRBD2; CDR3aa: CASKSGSLTEELFF; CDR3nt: TGTGCCAGCAAGAGCGGGAGCTTGACCGAGGAGCTGTTTTTT
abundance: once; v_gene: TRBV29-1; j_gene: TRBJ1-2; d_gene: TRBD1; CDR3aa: CSFNTWTGNYGYTF; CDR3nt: TGCAGCTTCAACACGTGGACAGGGAACTATGGCTACACCTTC